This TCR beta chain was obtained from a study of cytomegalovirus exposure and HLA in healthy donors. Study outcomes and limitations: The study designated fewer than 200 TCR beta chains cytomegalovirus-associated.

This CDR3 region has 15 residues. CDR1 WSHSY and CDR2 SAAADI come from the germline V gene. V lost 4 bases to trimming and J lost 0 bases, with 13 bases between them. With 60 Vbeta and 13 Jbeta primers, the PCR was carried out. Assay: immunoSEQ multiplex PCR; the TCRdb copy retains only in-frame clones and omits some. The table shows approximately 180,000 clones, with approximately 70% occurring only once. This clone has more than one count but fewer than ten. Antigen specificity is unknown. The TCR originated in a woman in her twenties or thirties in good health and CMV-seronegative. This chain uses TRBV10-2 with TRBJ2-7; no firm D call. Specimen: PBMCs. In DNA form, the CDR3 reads TGCGCCAGCAGTGGTTCAGCGTATAGCTCCTACGAGCAGTACTTC. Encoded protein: CASSGSAYSSYEQYF.